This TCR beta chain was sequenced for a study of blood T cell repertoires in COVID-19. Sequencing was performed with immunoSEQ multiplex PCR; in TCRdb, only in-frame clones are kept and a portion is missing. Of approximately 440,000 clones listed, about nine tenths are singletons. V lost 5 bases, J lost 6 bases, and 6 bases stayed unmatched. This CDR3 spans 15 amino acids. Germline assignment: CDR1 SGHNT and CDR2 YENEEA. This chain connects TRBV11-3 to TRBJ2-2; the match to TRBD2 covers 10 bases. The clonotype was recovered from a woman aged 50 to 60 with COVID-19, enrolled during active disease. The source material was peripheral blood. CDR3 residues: CASSKRTSGSGELFF. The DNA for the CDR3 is TGTGCCAGCAGCAAAAGGACTAGCGGTTCCGGGGAGCTGTTTTTT.